This T cell receptor beta chain was found in a study of T cell changes during pregnancy in multiple sclerosis. Profiling relied on immunoSEQ multiplex PCR, and the TCRdb table lists in-frame clones only, not all of them. Of about 47,000 clones listed, approximately 90% are singletons. With V trimmed by 2 bases and J by 13 bases, 5 bases remained unmatched. The germline V gene encodes CDR1 SGHAT and CDR2 FQNNGV. This CDR3 is 12 amino acids long. Here the sequenced sample was peripheral blood, taken in the first trimester of pregnancy. This clonotype originated in a female donor with multiple sclerosis, enrolled in a pregnancy study. The V and J genes are TRBV11-2 and TRBJ2-3, with 8 bases identical to TRBD1. CDR3 region: CASSLWGQAEYF. CDR3 nucleotide sequence: TGTGCCAGCAGCTTATGGGGACAGGCCGAGTATTTT.